This T cell receptor (beta chain) was captured in a study of T and B cells in COVID-19 patients. Study summary: Critical illness requiring mechanical ventilation or extracorporeal membrane oxygenation affected three fifths of the roughly 20 active-infection patients.

Ten or more counts support this clonotype. BIOMED2 TRB-A/B primer pools were used in multiplex TRB PCR. TCRdb called the multiplex PCR reads again in MiXCR, with one record for every CDR3 protein. This sample yields about 7,000 distinct CDR3 sequences, of which approximately 22% are seen a single time; 3% to 4% belongs to the top ten. The CDR3 is made up of 13 amino acids. The V end lost 0 bases, the J end lost 5 bases, and 5 bases lay between the germline ends. Germline-derived CDR1 and CDR2 are MNHEY and SVGAGI. Blood genomic DNA input for TRB amplification was 250-500 ng. J is TRBJ1-5 and V is TRBV6-5; no clear D gene. This TCR came from a human donor who had recovered from COVID-19. The sample comprised blood. The CDR3 DNA is TGTGCCAGCAGTTACTCGTCGGATCAGCCCCAGCATTTT. This gives the protein CASSYSSDQPQHF.